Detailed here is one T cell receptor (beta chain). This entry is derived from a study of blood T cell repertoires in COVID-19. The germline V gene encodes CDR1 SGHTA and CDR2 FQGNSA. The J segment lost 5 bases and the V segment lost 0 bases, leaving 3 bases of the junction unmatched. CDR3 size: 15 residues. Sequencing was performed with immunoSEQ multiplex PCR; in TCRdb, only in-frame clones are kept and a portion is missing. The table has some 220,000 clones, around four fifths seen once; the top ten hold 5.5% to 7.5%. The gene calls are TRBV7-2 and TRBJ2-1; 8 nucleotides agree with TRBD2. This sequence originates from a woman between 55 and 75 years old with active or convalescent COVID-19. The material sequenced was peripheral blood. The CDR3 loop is CASSLAGGGNNEQFF. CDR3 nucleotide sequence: TGTGCCAGCAGCTTAGCCGGGGGGGGAAACAATGAGCAGTTCTTC.